Presented here are 24 T cell receptor beta chains from one specimen sequenced in a study of PD-1 blockade in classical Hodgkin lymphoma. Profiling relied on immunoSEQ multiplex PCR, and the TCRdb table lists in-frame clones only, not all of them. Among 15,000 to 20,000 clones listed, 76% were seen once. As for time point: cycle 4 day 1 (C4D1), after around six weeks of nivolumab. Brentuximab vedotin exposure varied among the patients, all of whom had relapsed after autologous stem cell transplantation. Specimen: peripheral blood mononuclear cells (PBMCs), collected before the fourth cycle of nivolumab. The origin of the receptors is a human donor with classical Hodgkin lymphoma.

The genes are TRBV10-2 and TRBJ2-3; 7 nucleotides line up with TRBD1. Trimming cost V 2 bases and J 3 bases; bases outside gene matches: 5. The CDR3 consists of 15 residues. The germline gives CDR1 WSHSY, CDR2 SAAADI. CDR3 bases: TGCGCCAGCAGTGAGGACAGGGTTGGGACAGATACGCAGTATTTT. The encoded protein is CASSEDRVGTDTQYF.

This clone has just one count. The V call is TRBV28, the J call TRBJ1-1, with unresolved D. Germline V CDR1 and CDR2: MDHEN, SYDVKM. Deletions cut 3 bases from V and 6 bases from J, with 14 bases between. This CDR3 has 14 amino acids. The CDR3: CASSFKGLFAEAFF. The CDR3 nucleotides read TGTGCCAGCAGTTTTAAAGGTCTCTTTGCTGAAGCTTTCTTT.

In this sample, this clone turned up a few times. The chain uses TRBV28 and TRBJ1-3; perhaps TRBD1 as D (6 bases). Germline assignment: CDR1 MDHEN and CDR2 SYDVKM. The CDR3 is made up of 14 amino acids. V lost 1 base, J lost 3 bases, and 7 bases lay in between. The CDR3 region has the DNA TGTGCCAGCAGTTTATCAGGGGTTGGAAACACCATATATTTT. Translated: CASSLSGVGNTIYF.

In nucleotides, the CDR3 is TGTGCCAGTAGTCGACTAGCGGGAGGAAGTGGGGGCCAAGAGACCCAGTACTTC. It yields the protein CASSRLAGGSGGQETQYF. The chain links TRBV19 to TRBJ2-5; 13 bases are a match to TRBD2. The ends lost 5 bases at V and 1 base at J; junction bases unmatched: 10. The CDR3 consists of 18 residues. Germline-derived CDR1 and CDR2 are LNHDA and SQIVND (reference sequence).

This rearrangement joins TRBV10-3 to TRBJ2-1; TRBD1 matches 8 bases. V shed 5 bases and J 9 bases; nucleotides not matched to a gene: 12. The CDR3 runs 15 residues. CDR1 and CDR2 (germline): ENHRY, SYGVKD. DNA for the CDR3: TGTGCCATCAGTAACCGGGACAGGCTTGACGGTGAGCAGTTCTTC. Protein: CAISNRDRLDGEQFF.

The chain joins TRBV6-1 to TRBJ1-2; no definite D call. Germline V gene sequence: CDR1 MNHNS, CDR2 SASEGT. Trimming shortened V by 1 base and J by 1 base, and 4 bases separated the two germline ends. CDR3 length: 13 amino acids. CDR3 nucleotides: TGTGCCAGCAGTGAAGGGCGTAACTATGGCTACACCTTC. Translating gives CASSEGRNYGYTF.

The chain carries TRBV5-4 and TRBJ1-1; perhaps TRBD1 as D (6 bases). This CDR3 region has 16 residues. Germline values: CDR1 SGHNT, CDR2 YYREEE (reference sequence). Trimming left V 4 bases short and J 3 bases short, with 19 bases between. The CDR3 is CASSPGDWTGYTEAFF. CDR3 in DNA: TGTGCCAGCAGCCCAGGGGACTGGACTGGGTACACTGAAGCTTTCTTT.

The genes are TRBV18 and TRBJ2-1; possible D gene TRBD1, 5 bases. The CDR3 totals 15 residues. CDR1 and CDR2 from the germline V gene are KGHSH and LQKENI. V lost 2 bases and J 2 bases, leaving 10 bases between the germline ends. As DNA, the CDR3 is TGTGCCAGCTCACCAATCAGGACAACCTACAATGAGCAGTTCTTC. Its protein is CASSPIRTTYNEQFF.

This clone is labeled as medium-sized. V is TRBV27 and J is TRBJ2-5; D tentatively reads TRBD1 or TRBD2 (6 bases each). The CDR3 runs 12 residues. Trimming removed 7 bases from V and 7 bases from J, with 13 bases in between. Germline CDR1 is MNHEY and CDR2 is SMNVEV (reference sequence). This CDR3 reads CASNRAGGTQYF. The CDR3 coding sequence is TGTGCCAGCAACAGGGCCGGGGGGACCCAGTACTTC.

The rearrangement links TRBV19 to TRBJ1-6; D is unresolved. V was cut by 4 bases and J by 3 bases, with 16 bases left in between. CDR1 and CDR2 (germline): LNHDA, SQIVND (reference sequence). The CDR3 spans 17 residues. The CDR3 loop reads CASSTLGGTSYNSPLHF. DNA for the CDR3: TGTGCCAGTAGTACCCTCGGTGGTACAAGCTATAATTCACCCCTCCACTTT.

V gene TRBV15 combines with J gene TRBJ2-4; either TRBD1 or TRBD2 may supply D (5 bases each). Per the germline V gene, CDR1 is LNHNV and CDR2 is YYDKDF (reference sequence). Between the trimmed V and J ends, which lost 5 bases and 8 bases, there was a span of 16 bases. This CDR3 contains 14 residues. CDR3 coding DNA: TGTGCCACCAGCGGGGGACCCCAGCCCGACATTCAGTACTTC. Translating gives CATSGGPQPDIQYF.

This rearrangement joins TRBV6-1 to TRBJ2-7; D is possibly TRBD1 (5 bases). CDR1 is MNHNS, CDR2 SASEGT, per germline. The CDR3 runs to 15 residues. Trimming removed 7 bases at V and 3 bases at J, with 19 bases between. CDR3 sequence reads: CASKSMEGALYEQYF. As DNA, the CDR3 is TGTGCCAGCAAGTCTATGGAAGGGGCCCTCTACGAGCAGTACTTC.

This chain joins TRBV2 and TRBJ2-1; D not resolved. CDR1 is SNHLY and CDR2 is FYNNEI in the germline V gene. The CDR3 loop spans 15 amino acids. Trimming removed 6 bases at V and 0 bases at J, with 12 bases between. Here the CDR3 DNA reads TGTGCCAGCAGCCTGGTCCTCAGCTCCTACAATGAGCAGTTCTTC. Translated, it gives CASSLVLSSYNEQFF. Full variable domain (rest looked up from reference TRBV2 and TRBJ2-1): EPEVTQTPSHQVTQMGQEVILRCVPISNHLYFYWYRQILGQKVEFLVSFYNNEISEKSEIFDDQFSVERPDGSNFTLKIRSTKLEDSAMYFCASSLVLSSYNEQFFGPGTRLTVL.

For this clone: Being one base from a much bigger clone, this may be a read error. The chain carries TRBV5-6 and TRBJ1-2; D gene uncertain. Germline-derived CDR1 and CDR2 are SGHDT and YYEEEE. The CDR3 covers 11 residues. With 1 base removed from V and 3 bases from J, the gap between germline ends came to 1 base. CDR3 nucleotide sequence: TGTGCCAGCAGCTTGTACTATGGCTACACCTTC. Protein sequence: CASSLYYGYTF.

V and J are TRBV19 and TRBJ2-4; 7 nucleotides match TRBD1. This CDR3 spans 18 amino acids. Losses at the gene ends were 5 bases for V and 7 bases for J; bases not matched to a gene: 20. CDR1 and CDR2 from the germline V gene are LNHDA and SQIVND (reference sequence). CDR3 loop: CASSLRRDRRDRDNIQYF. The DNA for the CDR3 is TGTGCCAGTAGTCTACGACGAGACAGACGAGACAGGGACAACATTCAGTACTTC.

This clone has a single count. The gene calls are TRBV11-2 and TRBJ2-2; maybe TRBD1 (6 bases). V dropped 4 bases and J dropped 2 bases, with 14 bases sitting between them. CDR1 is SGHAT and CDR2 is FQNNGV in the germline V gene. The CDR3 totals 16 residues. CDR3 residues: CASSSPRQANTGELFF. CDR3 coding DNA: TGTGCCAGCAGCTCGCCACGACAGGCAAACACCGGGGAGCTGTTTTTT.

The J gene is TRBJ2-1, the V gene TRBV9; D ambiguous. Germline CDR1 and CDR2: SGDLS and YYNGEE. This CDR3 is built from 14 residues. V lost 2 bases to trimming and J lost 0 bases, with 6 bases between them. The CDR3 nucleotides read TGTGCCAGCAGCGTTGAACACTCCTACAATGAGCAGTTCTTC. This gives the protein CASSVEHSYNEQFF.

This chain joins TRBV21-1 and TRBJ2-5; the D call in the table, TRBD1, was not verified against the DNA. TRBV21-1 is a recognized pseudogene. The CDR3 is 15 amino acids. CDR3 residues: CASSTLRQIQETQYF. In DNA, the CDR3 is TGTGCCAGCAGCACCTTAAGACAGATTCAAGAGACCCAGTACTTC.

The chain employs TRBV7-6 and TRBJ2-7; TRBD2 is a possible D gene (5 bases). Germline CDR1 is SGHVS and CDR2 is FNYEAQ. V dropped 2 bases and J dropped 0 bases, with 14 bases sitting between them. There are 16 residues in the CDR3. The CDR3 is CASSLSLPGISYEQYF. In nucleotides, the CDR3 is TGTGCCAGCAGCTTATCTCTTCCGGGGATCTCCTACGAGCAGTACTTC. Full variable domain (remainder filled in from reference TRBV7-6 and TRBJ2-7): GAGVSQSPRYKVTKRGQDVALRCDPISGHVSLYWYRQALGQGPEFLTYFNYEAQQDKSGLPNDRFSAERPEGSISTLTIQRTEQRDSAMYRCASSLSLPGISYEQYFGPGTRLTVT.

The chain joins TRBV7-2 to TRBJ2-1, with 8 bases fitting TRBD2. This CDR3 contains 15 residues. Trimming took 3 bases from V and 5 from J; bases not matched to a gene: 6. Germline values: CDR1 SGHTA, CDR2 FQGNSA. For the CDR3, the DNA is TGTGCCAGCAGCTTGGTAGCGGGGTACAACAATGAGCAGTTCTTC. Encoded protein: CASSLVAGYNNEQFF.

This clone showed up just once. The chain couples TRBV19 to TRBJ1-6; no reliable D call. In germline, CDR1 is LNHDA, CDR2 SQIVND (reference sequence). The CDR3 spans 13 residues. Trimming pared 2 bases from V and 7 bases from J, leaving 6 bases between. This CDR3 is CASSISGNSPLHF. The CDR3 DNA reads as TGTGCCAGTAGTATATCTGGGAATTCACCCCTCCACTTT.

The chain links TRBV19 to TRBJ2-6, with D unresolved. V lost 6 bases and J lost 2, with 14 bases in between. Germline lookup yields CDR1 LNHDA and CDR2 SQIVND (reference sequence). The CDR3 is made up of 16 amino acids. CDR3 in DNA: TGTGCCAGTAGCAAAAAGCCAGGACCTGGGGCCAACGTCCTGACTTTC. Protein sequence: CASSKKPGPGANVLTF.

J is TRBJ2-5 and V is TRBV7-3; no clear D. Germline V lookup: CDR1 SGHTA, CDR2 FQGTGA. The V end was cut by 4 bases, the J end by 5 bases, with 11 bases between. CDR3 length: 13 amino acids. In nucleotides, the CDR3 is TGTGCCAGCAGCTATTCAGCCTTGGAGACCCAGTACTTC. It yields the protein CASSYSALETQYF.

The genes are TRBV5-1 and TRBJ2-7; TRBD1 or TRBD2 may be the D gene (5 bases each). The germline CDR1 and CDR2 sequences are SGHRS and YFSETQ. The length of the CDR3 is 15 residues. The ends were cut back, 0 bases at V and 3 bases at J, with 13 bases in the middle. CDR3 sequence: CASSLAGTANYEQYF. The CDR3 nucleotides are TGCGCCAGCAGCTTGGCCGGGACCGCAAACTACGAGCAGTACTTC.